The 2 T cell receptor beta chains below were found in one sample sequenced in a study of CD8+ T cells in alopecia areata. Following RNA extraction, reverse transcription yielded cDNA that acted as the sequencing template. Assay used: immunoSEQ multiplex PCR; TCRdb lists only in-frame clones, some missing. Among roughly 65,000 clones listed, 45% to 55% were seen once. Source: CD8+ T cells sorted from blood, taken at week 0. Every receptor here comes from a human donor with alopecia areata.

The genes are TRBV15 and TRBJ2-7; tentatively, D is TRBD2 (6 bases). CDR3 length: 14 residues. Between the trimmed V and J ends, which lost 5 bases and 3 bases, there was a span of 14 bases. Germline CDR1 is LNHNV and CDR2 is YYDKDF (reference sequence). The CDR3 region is CATSAAGGNYEQYF. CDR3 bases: TGTGCCACCAGCGCGGCCGGGGGTAACTACGAGCAGTACTTC.

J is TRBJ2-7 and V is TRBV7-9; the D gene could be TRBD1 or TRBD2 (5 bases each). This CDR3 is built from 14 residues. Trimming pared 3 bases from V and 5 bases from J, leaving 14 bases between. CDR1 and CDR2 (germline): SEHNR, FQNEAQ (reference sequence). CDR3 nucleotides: TGTGCCAGCAGCTTTGAGGGGAAGCTCCACGAGCAGTACTTC. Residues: CASSFEGKLHEQYF.